This TCR beta chain came from a study of blood T cell repertoires in COVID-19. Study as a whole: The United States, Italy and Spain supplied acute and convalescent COVID-19 samples. PBMCs, B-cell-depleted T cells, or T cells provided the cDNA or gDNA that made up the material.

The V and J ends lost 0 bases and 3 bases respectively, with 20 bases between them. Germline V gene data show CDR1 as LGHDT and CDR2 as YNNKEL (reference sequence). The CDR3 sequence is 18 residues long. In the original workflow: How many nucleated cells were present was estimated from reference gene primer amplification. The table came from immunoSEQ multiplex PCR; TCRdb's copy has only in-frame clones and leaves some out. V and J calls plus clone size are reproduced from that table; the DNA served to infer D and trimming. Of about 400,000 clones listed, about 85% are singletons. Specimen: PBMCs or T cells enriched from blood (not recorded which). The chain links TRBV3-1 (or the pseudogene TRBV3-2) to TRBJ1-1; the D gene is possibly TRBD1 (5 bases). This receptor was identified in a woman under 30 with acute COVID-19. The CDR3 is CASSQDRILGDMDTEAFF. CDR3 DNA sequence: TGTGCCAGCAGCCAAGACCGGATTTTAGGGGATATGGACACTGAAGCTTTCTTT.